Included here is one T cell receptor (beta chain) sequence, with context. Its antigen remains unidentified. Amplification used 60 Vbeta primers and 13 Jbeta primers. Repertoires were generated with immunoSEQ multiplex PCR, while TCRdb's copy carries only in-frame clones and drops some. The sample holds more than 150,000 clones, roughly 84% seen once. The sample comes from a study of cytomegalovirus exposure and HLA in healthy donors. Overall study: Earlier sequencing of about 200 million T cells yielded roughly 120 million unique TCR beta sequences.

Study observations and caveats: Exclusion applied to some V segments, including TRBV6-2 and TRBV6-3, as they were indistinguishable.

With V trimmed by 7 bases and J by 11 bases, 10 bases remained unmatched. The CDR3 runs 13 residues. Per germline, CDR1 SNHLY and CDR2 FYNNEI. Material for sequencing was PBMCs. This clonotype was sampled from a girl under three years old in good health and CMV-seronegative. The chain joins TRBV2 to TRBJ1-1, with 10 bases that match TRBD1. The CDR3 sequence is CASISGTGVYAFF. CDR3 nucleotide sequence: TGTGCCAGCATTTCCGGGACAGGGGTCTATGCTTTCTTT.